This T cell receptor beta chain stems from a study of blood T cell repertoires in COVID-19. The CDR3 is made up of 16 amino acids. J gave up 6 bases and V 6 bases, and 15 bases lay outside the gene matches. CDR1 SGHRS and CDR2 YFSETQ come from the germline V gene. Original processing notes: Nucleated cell counts were estimated from reference gene primer amplification. The method was immunoSEQ multiplex PCR; TCRdb's version includes in-frame clones alone and lacks a portion of them. V and J calls and clone size come straight from that table; D and trimming were deduced from the DNA. The sample lists 50,000 to 65,000 clones, 70% to 90% occurring once.

The sample consisted of peripheral blood. The TCR sequence derives from a human donor in a cohort sampled during active COVID-19. The chain uses TRBV5-1 and TRBJ2-1, with 7 bases fitting TRBD2. CDR3 nucleotide sequence: TGCGCCAGCATGACAAGCGGGAAAACTTATGGCAATGAGCAGTTCTTC. This codes for CASMTSGKTYGNEQFF.